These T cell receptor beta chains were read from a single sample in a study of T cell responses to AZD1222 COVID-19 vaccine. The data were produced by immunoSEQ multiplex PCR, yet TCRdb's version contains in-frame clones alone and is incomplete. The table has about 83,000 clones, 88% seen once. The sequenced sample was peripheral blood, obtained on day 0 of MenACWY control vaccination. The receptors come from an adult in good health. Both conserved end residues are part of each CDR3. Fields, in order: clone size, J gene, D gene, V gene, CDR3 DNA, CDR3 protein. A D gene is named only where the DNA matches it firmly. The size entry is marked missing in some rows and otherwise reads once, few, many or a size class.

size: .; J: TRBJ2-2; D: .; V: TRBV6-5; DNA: TGTGCCAGCAGTTCGCAAGGGGCCGGGGAGCTGTTTTTT; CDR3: CASSSQGAGELFF
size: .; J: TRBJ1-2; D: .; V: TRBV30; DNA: TGTGCCTGGAGTGCCGCGGAGGGCGGGATCTATGGCTACACCTTC; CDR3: CAWSAAEGGIYGYTF
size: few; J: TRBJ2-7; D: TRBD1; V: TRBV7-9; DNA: TGTGCCAGCAGCAATAATAACAGGGGGGCTTACGAGCAGTACTTC; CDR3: CASSNNNRGAYEQYF
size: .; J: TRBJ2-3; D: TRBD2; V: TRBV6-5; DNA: TGTGCCAGCAGTTACCAGCGGGAGGGGACAGATACGCAGTATTTT; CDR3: CASSYQREGTDTQYF
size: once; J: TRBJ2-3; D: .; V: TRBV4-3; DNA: TGCGCCAGCAGCCAAGCGGCCAGGGACACAGATACGCAGTATTTT; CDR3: CASSQAARDTDTQYF
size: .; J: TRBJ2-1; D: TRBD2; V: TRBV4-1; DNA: TGCGCCAGCAGCCACTCCGGGACTAGCGTCGGCAATGAGCAGTTCTTC; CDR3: CASSHSGTSVGNEQFF
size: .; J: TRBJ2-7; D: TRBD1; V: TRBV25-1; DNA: TGTGCCAGCAGTGTGGGGCAGGGGGCCTCCTACGAGCAGTACTTC; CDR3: CASSVGQGASYEQYF
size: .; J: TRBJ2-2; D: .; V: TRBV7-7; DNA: TGTGCCAGCAGCCGGGGTCCCGCGAACACCGGGGAGCTGTTTTTT; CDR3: CASSRGPANTGELFF
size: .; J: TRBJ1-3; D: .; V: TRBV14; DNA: TGTGCCAGCAGCCAAGTACACAGACGAAACACCATATATTTT; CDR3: CASSQVHRRNTIYF
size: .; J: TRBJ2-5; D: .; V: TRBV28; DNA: TGTGCCAGCAGTTTACTCGGGGCAGGGGAGACCCAGTACTTC; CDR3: CASSLLGAGETQYF